This TCR beta chain came from a study of CD8 T cells in Susac syndrome. The study's findings and limits: The relatively small number of individuals in the TCR sequencing and HLA analysis was acknowledged by the study.

CD8+ and CD4+ T cells from blood underwent TCR beta sequencing. While CD8+ and CD4+ T cells were isolated negatively, TEMRA cells were enriched by FACS. RNA in amounts of about 0.45 to 1 ug was reverse transcribed with random hexamers. The amplification used immunoSEQ multiplex PCR on TCR beta CDR3; it spanned 54 Vbeta and 13 Jbeta. TCRdb processed the immunoSEQ multiplex PCR reads anew with MiXCR; each CDR3 protein has one entry. The table lists 250,000 to 300,000 distinct CDR3 sequences, 85% of them singletons. The CDR3 sequence is 19 residues long. V was shortened by 1 base and J by 0 bases, with 19 bases between the two germline ends. Germline CDR1 MDHEN, CDR2 SYDVKM. The count of this clonotype is one. The antigen remains unidentified.

Sequenced material: CD8+ T cells from PBMCs. The TCR originated in a human donor with multiple sclerosis. V is TRBV28 and J is TRBJ2-1, with D maybe TRBD2 (5 bases). The CDR3 loop is CASSLYSVTMVRSYNEQFF. CDR3 nucleotide sequence: TGTGCCAGCAGTTTATATAGCGTCACAATGGTCCGCTCCTACAATGAGCAGTTCTTC.